This is a list of T cell receptor beta chains from one sample in a study of Graves' ophthalmopathy and Graves' hyperthyroidism. TCRdb ran MiXCR on the multiplex PCR reads and lists one entry per CDR3 protein. The sample includes approximately 700,000 distinct CDR3 sequences, 35% to 50% of them seen just once. Sequenced: peripheral blood. Receptor source: an adult man with Graves' ophthalmopathy. CDR3s include the opening cysteine and the closing phenylalanine or tryptophan. A D gene is named only where the DNA matches it firmly. Only part of the rows carry a size: once, few, many, or a class if the clone is expanded.

cdr3_nt cdr3_aa j_call d_call clone_size v_call
TGCGCCAGCAGCCAAGAGGGGGATTTGAGCAATCAGCCCCAGCATTTT CASSQEGDLSNQPQHF TRBJ1-5 - many TRBV4-1
TGTGCCAGCAGTTTGACAGGGGCGCGGACTGAAGCTTTCTTT CASSLTGARTEAFF TRBJ1-1 TRBD1 few TRBV2
TGTGCCAGCAGTTACAGTCAGGGTCCGCAAGGCTATGGCTACACCTTC CASSYSQGPQGYGYTF TRBJ1-2 - few TRBV2
TGTGCCAGCAGCTTAGGCAGGGGCCGATACGAGCAGTACTTC CASSLGRGRYEQYF TRBJ2-7 - many TRBV7-2
TGTGCCAGCAGACTCCCTTGGGACAGGGTTAGTTCACCCCTCCACTTT CASRLPWDRVSSPLHF TRBJ1-6 TRBD1 - TRBV9
TGTGCCAGCAGGGGGGCCTGGGAGACCCAGTACTTC CASRGAWETQYF TRBJ2-5 - many TRBV7-8
TGTGCCAGCTCCAGACGGACCCGGAGCTATGGCTACACCTTC CASSRRTRSYGYTF TRBJ1-2 - - TRBV2
TGTGCCAGCAGTGTGACAGGGTCTAGCGTGGATACGCAGTATTTT CASSVTGSSVDTQYF TRBJ2-3 - - TRBV2
TGTGCCAGCACCGGAAACAGGGAATCCTACGAGCAGTACTTC CASTGNRESYEQYF TRBJ2-7 - - TRBV3-1
TGTGCCAGCAGGGAGCCCGGGTCGAACACTGAAGCTTTCTTT CASREPGSNTEAFF TRBJ1-1 - - TRBV25-1
TGCGCCAGCAGCCAAGACCGAGACAGGGAAAATGACGAGCAGTACTTC CASSQDRDRENDEQYF TRBJ2-7 TRBD1 - TRBV10-1
TGTGCCAGCCGTCCGGGGGGGCAAACCTTACAGCCCCAGCATTTT CASRPGGQTLQPQHF TRBJ1-5 - - TRBV10-2
TGTGCCAGCAGCTTGACAGATACTGCCTACGAGCAGTACTTC CASSLTDTAYEQYF TRBJ2-7 - few TRBV11-2
TGTGCCAGCAGCGTAGGAGGAGGGTTGCGAACCGGGGAGCTGTTTTTT CASSVGGGLRTGELFF TRBJ2-2 - few TRBV9
TGTGCCAGCAGCGTAGCTGTGGGGGCCTACGAGCAGTACTTC CASSVAVGAYEQYF TRBJ2-7 - many TRBV9
TGTGCCAGCAGTGAACCTCGGGGGGGAGACGAGCAGTACTTC CASSEPRGGDEQYF TRBJ2-7 TRBD2 few TRBV24-1